This entry lists 8 T cell receptor beta chains sequenced from one sample in a study of T cells in Graves' hyperthyroidism and ophthalmopathy. The investigators amplified TCR beta CDR3 regions from RNA transcripts. The HTBI primer set served for first-round RT-PCR of the TCR CDR3. MiXCR was run by TCRdb on the multiplex PCR reads, yielding one entry per CDR3 protein. The table shows approximately 690,000 distinct CDR3 sequences, with around 15% occurring only once. Sequences were obtained from blood. The receptors shown here come from a woman aged 45-59 years with Graves' ophthalmopathy.

In the case of this clonotype: The junction departs from the called germline gene at one end, perhaps through a read error. The DNA of the CDR3 is TGCGCCAGCAGCCAAGAAGGGACCACCGGCCCGGATACGCAGTATTTT. Protein product: CASSQEGTTGPDTQYF. This chain uses TRBV11-1 with TRBJ2-3; D possibly uses TRBD1 or TRBD2 (5 bases each). The CDR3 has 16 amino acids. Germline lookup yields CDR1 SGHAT and CDR2 FQDESV (reference sequence).

This clonotype was observed many times. The V gene is TRBV19, the J gene TRBJ2-7, with 9 bases that match TRBD2. The V and J ends lost 4 bases and 2 bases, in that order; junction bases with no gene match: 6. This CDR3 has 15 residues. Germline-derived CDR1 and CDR2 are LNHDA and SQIVND (reference sequence). The CDR3 spells CASSTGTSKAYEQYF. The CDR3 region has the DNA TGTGCCAGTAGTACCGGGACTAGCAAGGCCTACGAGCAGTACTTC.

J is TRBJ1-1 and V is TRBV19; D is unresolved. The ends were cut back, 7 bases at V and 2 bases at J, with 5 bases in the middle. The CDR3 runs to 11 residues. Germline loops: CDR1 LNHDA, CDR2 SQIVND (reference sequence). The CDR3: CASMGNTEAFF. The CDR3 DNA sequence: TGTGCCAGTATGGGAAACACTGAAGCTTTCTTT. The variable domain in full, completed from reference TRBV19 and TRBJ1-1, reads DGGITQSPKYLFRKEGQNVTLSCEQNLNHDAMYWYRQDPGQGLRLIYYSQIVNDFQKGDIAEGYSVSREKKESFPLTVTSAQKNPTAFYLCASMGNTEAFFGQGTRLTVV.

Of note for this clonotype: No conserved phenylalanine or tryptophan ends this CDR3, so it is likely a read error. CDR3 residues: CASSLAGTGPYEQYL. In nucleotides, the CDR3 is TGTGCCAGCAGCTTAGCCGGGACAGGACCCTACGAGCAGTACCTC. The rearrangement links TRBV7-9 to TRBJ2-7; TRBD1 matches at 8 bases. Unmatched junction bases numbered 3, after V lost 0 bases and J lost 2 bases. This CDR3 has 15 amino acids. The germline CDR1 and CDR2 sequences are SEHNR and FQNEAQ (reference sequence).

The V gene is TRBV28, the J gene TRBJ1-1, with TRBD1 as a possible D gene (6 bases). Trimming shortened V by 7 bases and J by 3 bases, and 9 bases separated the two germline ends. The CDR3 extends over 12 amino acids. From germline, CDR1 is MDHEN and CDR2 SYDVKM. CDR3: CASKGEYTEAFF. The CDR3 region has the DNA TGTGCCAGCAAGGGGGAGTACACTGAAGCTTTCTTT.

The chain carries TRBV4-2 and TRBJ2-2; the D gene is possibly TRBD2 (5 bases). The CDR3 extends over 17 amino acids. V was cut by 4 bases and J by 7 bases, with 22 bases left in between. Germline CDR1 is LGHNA and CDR2 is YNFKEQ. CDR3 loop: CASSPRASLYEGGELFF. CDR3 coding DNA: TGTGCCAGCAGCCCCCGGGCTAGCTTGTACGAGGGCGGGGAGCTGTTTTTT.

The rearrangement joins TRBV20-1 to TRBJ2-1; D call uncertain. Germline CDR1 and CDR2: DFQATT and SNEGSKA (reference sequence). The CDR3 runs to 13 residues. Trimming removed 3 bases at V and 4 bases at J, with 10 bases between. The CDR3: CSASIRRYNEQFF. CDR3 bases: TGCAGTGCTAGTATCCGGCGGTACAATGAGCAGTTCTTC.

This clonotype came up many times. The rearrangement links TRBV5-1 to TRBJ2-1; D gene uncertain. CDR1 is SGHRS and CDR2 is YFSETQ in the germline V gene. CDR3 length: 15 amino acids. The V gene lost 0 bases and the J gene lost 0 bases, with 7 bases spanning the gap. The CDR3 region is CASSLGLPSYNEQFF. In nucleotides, the CDR3 is TGCGCCAGCAGCTTGGGTCTTCCCTCCTACAATGAGCAGTTCTTC.